These 2 T cell receptor beta chains came from one sample sequenced in a study of blood T cell repertoires in COVID-19. Method: immunoSEQ multiplex PCR; TCRdb's copy keeps in-frame clones and lacks some. The table shows about 180,000 clones, with about 89% occurring only once. Material for sequencing was peripheral blood. The receptors derive from a man in his late teens or twenties who had recovered from COVID-19.

V gene TRBV19 combines with J gene TRBJ2-7; D may be TRBD2 (5 bases). Trimming stripped 6 bases from V and 4 bases from J, with 16 bases between. The CDR3 has 14 amino acids. Germline V gene lookup returns CDR1 LNHDA and CDR2 SQIVND (reference sequence). The CDR3: CASSLVLEEYEQYF. The CDR3 nucleotides read TGTGCCAGTAGCCTCGTACTAGAGGAGTACGAGCAGTACTTC.

With regard to this clone: An end of the junction does not agree with germline; a read error may underlie this. The chain combines TRBV5-1 with TRBJ2-1; maybe TRBD1 (6 bases). The CDR3 is made up of 14 amino acids. The germline V gene has CDR1 SGHRS and CDR2 YFSETQ. The CDR3 loop reads CASSLRTGYSEQFF. For the CDR3, the DNA is TGCGCCAGCAGCCTGAGAACAGGGTACAGTGAGCAGTTCTTC.